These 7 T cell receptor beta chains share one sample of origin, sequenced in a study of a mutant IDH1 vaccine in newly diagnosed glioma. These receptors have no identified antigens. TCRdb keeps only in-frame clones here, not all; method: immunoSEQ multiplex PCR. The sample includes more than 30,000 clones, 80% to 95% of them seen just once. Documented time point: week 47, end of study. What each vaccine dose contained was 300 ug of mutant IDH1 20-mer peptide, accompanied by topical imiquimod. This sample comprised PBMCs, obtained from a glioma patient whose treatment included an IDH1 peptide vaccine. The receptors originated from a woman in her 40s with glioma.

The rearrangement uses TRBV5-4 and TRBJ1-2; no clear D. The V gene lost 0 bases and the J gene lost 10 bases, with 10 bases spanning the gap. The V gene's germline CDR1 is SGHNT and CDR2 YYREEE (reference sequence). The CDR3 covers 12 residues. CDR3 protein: CASSLVGEFYTF. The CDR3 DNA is TGTGCCAGCAGCTTGGTCGGGGAGTTCTACACCTTC. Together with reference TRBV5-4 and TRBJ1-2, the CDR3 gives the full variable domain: ETGVTQSPTHLIKTRGQQVTLRCSSQSGHNTVSWYQQALGQGPQFIFQYYREEENGRGNFPPRFSGLQFPNYSSELNVNALELDDSALYLCASSLVGEFYTFGSGTRLTVV.

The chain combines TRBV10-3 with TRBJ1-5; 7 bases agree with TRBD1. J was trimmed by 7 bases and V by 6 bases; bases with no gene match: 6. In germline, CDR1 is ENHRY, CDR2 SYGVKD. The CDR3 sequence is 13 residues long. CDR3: CAISTGAQQPQHF. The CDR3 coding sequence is TGTGCCATCAGCACAGGGGCTCAACAGCCCCAGCATTTT.

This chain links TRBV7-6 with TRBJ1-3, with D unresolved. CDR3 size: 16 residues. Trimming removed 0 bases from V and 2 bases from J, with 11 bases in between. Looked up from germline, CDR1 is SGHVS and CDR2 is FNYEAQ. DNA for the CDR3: TGTGCCAGCAGCTTAGCGTGGGTAGGGACTGGAAACACCATATATTTT. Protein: CASSLAWVGTGNTIYF.

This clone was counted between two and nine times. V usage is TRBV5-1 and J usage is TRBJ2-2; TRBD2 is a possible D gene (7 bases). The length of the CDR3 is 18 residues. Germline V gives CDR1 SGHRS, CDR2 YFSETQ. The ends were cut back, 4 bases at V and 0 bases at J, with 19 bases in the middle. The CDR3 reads CASSGGGRLAANTGELFF. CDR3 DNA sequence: TGCGCCAGCAGCGGAGGGGGGCGGCTAGCGGCGAACACCGGGGAGCTGTTTTTT.

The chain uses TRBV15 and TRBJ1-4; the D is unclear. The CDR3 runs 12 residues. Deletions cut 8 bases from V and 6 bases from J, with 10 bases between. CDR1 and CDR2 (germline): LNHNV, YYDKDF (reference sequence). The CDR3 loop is CATGNGDEKLFF. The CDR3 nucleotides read TGTGCCACCGGTAACGGTGATGAAAAACTGTTTTTT.

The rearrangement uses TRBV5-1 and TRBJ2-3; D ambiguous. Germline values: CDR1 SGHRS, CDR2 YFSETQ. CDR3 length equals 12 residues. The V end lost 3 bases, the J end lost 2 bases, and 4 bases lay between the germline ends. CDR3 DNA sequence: TGCGCCAGCAGCTACACCACAGATACGCAGTATTTT. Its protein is CASSYTTDTQYF.

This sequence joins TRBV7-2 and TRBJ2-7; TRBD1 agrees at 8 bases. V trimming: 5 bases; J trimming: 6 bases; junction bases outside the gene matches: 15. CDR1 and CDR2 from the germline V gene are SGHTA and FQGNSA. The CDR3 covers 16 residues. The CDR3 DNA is TGTGCCAGCAGCCGACTATCACCGGGACAGGACGGCGAGCAGTACTTC. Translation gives CASSRLSPGQDGEQYF.